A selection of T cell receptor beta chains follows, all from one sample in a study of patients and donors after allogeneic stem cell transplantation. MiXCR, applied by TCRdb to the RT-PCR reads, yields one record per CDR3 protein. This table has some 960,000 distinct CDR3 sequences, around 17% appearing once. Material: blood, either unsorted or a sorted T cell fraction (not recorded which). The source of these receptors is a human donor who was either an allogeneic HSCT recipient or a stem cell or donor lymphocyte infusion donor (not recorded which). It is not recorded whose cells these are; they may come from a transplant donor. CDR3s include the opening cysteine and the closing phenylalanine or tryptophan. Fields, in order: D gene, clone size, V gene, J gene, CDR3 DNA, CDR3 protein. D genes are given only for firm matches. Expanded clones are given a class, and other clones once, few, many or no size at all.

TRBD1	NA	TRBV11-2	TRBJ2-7	TGTGCCAGCAGCCCACAAAGACAGGGATACGAGCAGTACTTC	CASSPQRQGYEQYF
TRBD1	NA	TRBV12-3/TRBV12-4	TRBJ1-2	TGTGCCAGTAACCAGGGGGCTACGGGTGGCTACACCTTC	CASNQGATGGYTF
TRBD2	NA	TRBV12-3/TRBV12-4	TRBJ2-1	TGTGCCAGCAGCTCCAGCGGGACTCCATTCAATGAGCAGTTCTTC	CASSSSGTPFNEQFF
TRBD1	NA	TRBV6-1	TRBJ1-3	TGTGCCAGCATGTGGACAGGGCAAGGAAACACCATATATTTT	CASMWTGQGNTIYF
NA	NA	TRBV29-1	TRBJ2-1	TGCAGCGTTGAAGTAGCACCTAACCGATTCAATGAGCAGTTCTTC	CSVEVAPNRFNEQFF
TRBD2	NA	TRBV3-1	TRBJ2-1	TGTGCCAGCAGCCCCTGGGATGTGGCGGGAGGGCCCAGTGAGCAGTTCTTC	CASSPWDVAGGPSEQFF
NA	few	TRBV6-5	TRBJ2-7	TGTGCCAGCAGTTACCGTAGTCTCAGCCACGAGCAGTACTTC	CASSYRSLSHEQYF
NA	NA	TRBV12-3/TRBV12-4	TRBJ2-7	TGTGCCAGCACCCCTCTGGCCCACCGTTTCTCCGAGCAGTACTTC	CASTPLAHRFSEQYF
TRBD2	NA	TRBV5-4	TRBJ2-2	TGTGCCAGCAGCTCCGCCGGGACTAGGGGCACCGGGGAGCTGTTTTTT	CASSSAGTRGTGELFF
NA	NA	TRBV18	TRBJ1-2	TGTGCCAGCTCAACCGGACGGGGAGCTAACTATGGCTACACCTTC	CASSTGRGANYGYTF
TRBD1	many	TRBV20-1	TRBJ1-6	TGCAGTGCTTGCGAACAGGGGAGGAAGAGAAATTCACCCCTCCACTTT	CSACEQGRKRNSPLHF
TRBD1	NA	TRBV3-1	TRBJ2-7	TGTGCCAGCAGCCCTCGGGACAGGGTTAGGCACGAGCAGTACTTC	CASSPRDRVRHEQYF
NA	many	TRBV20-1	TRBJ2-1	TGCAGTGGCCGCGGGACCCTCAATGAGCAGTTCTTC	CSGRGTLNEQFF
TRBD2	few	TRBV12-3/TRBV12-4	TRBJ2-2	TGTGCCAGCAGGTATAGCGGGGGGGCGAACACCGGGGAGCTGTTTTTT	CASRYSGGANTGELFF
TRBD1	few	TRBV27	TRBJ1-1	TGTGCCAGCAGTTACCGGGACAGTAACACTGAAGCTTTCTTT	CASSYRDSNTEAFF
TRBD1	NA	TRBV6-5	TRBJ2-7	TGTGCCAGCAGTTACGGGACCGGGACAGGGCAAGACGAGCAGTACTTC	CASSYGTGTGQDEQYF
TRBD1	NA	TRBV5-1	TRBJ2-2	TGCGCCAGCAGCCGACAGGGGGATCGGGAGCTGTTTTTT	CASSRQGDRELFF
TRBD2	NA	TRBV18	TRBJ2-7	TGTGCCAGCTCACCAATACTAGCGGTTACCTACGAGCAGTACTTC	CASSPILAVTYEQYF
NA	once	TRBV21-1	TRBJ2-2	TGTGCCAGCAGCAACAGCGGTTATCACACCGGGGAGCTGTTTTTT	CASSNSGYHTGELFF
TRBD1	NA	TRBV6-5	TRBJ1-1	TGTGCCAGCAGTTTGGACAGGGACTACACTGAAGCTTTCTTT	CASSLDRDYTEAFF
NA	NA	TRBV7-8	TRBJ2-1	TGTGCCAGCTGCTTAGACGAAAGTGGTGAGCAGTTCTTC	CASCLDESGEQFF
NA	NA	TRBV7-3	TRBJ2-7	TGTGCCAGCAGCTTAACGTCAGGGTTCTACGAGCAGTACTTC	CASSLTSGFYEQYF
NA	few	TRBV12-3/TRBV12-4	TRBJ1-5	TGTGCCAGCAGTTTACTGAAGAGCAATCAGCCCCAGCATTTT	CASSLLKSNQPQHF
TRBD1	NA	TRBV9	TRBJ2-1	TGTGCCAGCAGCGTAGTCGGACAGGGGTCGAATCAGCAGTTCTTC	CASSVVGQGSNQQFF
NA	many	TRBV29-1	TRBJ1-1	TGCAGCGCCCTAAGCGGGGGCGGCAGCAACACTGAAGCTTTCTTT	CSALSGGGSNTEAFF
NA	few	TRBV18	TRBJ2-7	TGTGCCAGCGCACTTAGGGAAGGGAGCTCCTACGAGCAGTACTTC	CASALREGSSYEQYF
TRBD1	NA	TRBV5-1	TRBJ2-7	TGCGCCAGCAGCCTGAAAGGACAGGTCTACGAGCAGTACTTC	CASSLKGQVYEQYF
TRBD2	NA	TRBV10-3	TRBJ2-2	TGTGCCATCAGTGACCCCACTAGCGGGAGCTCTCCCGGGGAGCTGTTTTTT	CAISDPTSGSSPGELFF
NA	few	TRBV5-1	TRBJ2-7	TGCGCCAGCAGCTTGGGTTTGGGTCAGGGTGAAGGCGAGCAGTACTTC	CASSLGLGQGEGEQYF
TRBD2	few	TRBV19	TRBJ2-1	TGTGCCACCGTGCGGGGGGCCTACAATGAGCAGTTCTTC	CATVRGAYNEQFF
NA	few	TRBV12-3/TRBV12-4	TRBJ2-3	TGTGCCAGCACACCCTCTGCCGTAAGCACAGATACGCAGTATTTT	CASTPSAVSTDTQYF
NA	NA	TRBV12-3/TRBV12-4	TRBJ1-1	TGTGCCAGCAGTTTACAGCTTGTGAACACTGAAGCTTTCTTT	CASSLQLVNTEAFF
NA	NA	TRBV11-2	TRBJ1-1	TGTGCCAGCAGCAACAGCTACGAAACTGAAGCTTTCTTT	CASSNSYETEAFF
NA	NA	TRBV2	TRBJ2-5	TGTGCCAGCAGTGAGACAGGCGTGCTTGGTGGGACCCAGTACTTC	CASSETGVLGGTQYF
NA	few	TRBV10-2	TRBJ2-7	TGCGCCAGCAGTCAACAGTACTACGAGCAGTACTTC	CASSQQYYEQYF
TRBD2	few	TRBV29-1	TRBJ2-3	TGCAGCGTTGGTGGAGTTGGGCGGGAGTGGGGTTACACAGATACGCAGTATTTT	CSVGGVGREWGYTDTQYF
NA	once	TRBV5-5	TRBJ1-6	TGTGCCAGCAGCTTTCTGGGGTCGGATTCACCCCTCCACTTT	CASSFLGSDSPLHF
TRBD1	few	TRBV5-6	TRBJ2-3	TGTGCCAGCAGCATTCCGGGACAGACATCTAGCACAGATACGCAGTATTTT	CASSIPGQTSSTDTQYF
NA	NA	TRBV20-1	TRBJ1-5	TGCAGTGCTAGAGTTCCAGGGTCACCCCGTCCCTTGATGAATCAGCCCCAGCATTTT	CSARVPGSPRPLMNQPQHF
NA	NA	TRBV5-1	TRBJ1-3	TGCGCCAGCAGCTTGCCGGGGGAGGCTGGAAACACCATATATTTT	CASSLPGEAGNTIYF
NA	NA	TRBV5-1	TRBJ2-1	TGCGCCAGCAGCCCCAACAAAGTGACCAATGAGCAGTTCTTC	CASSPNKVTNEQFF
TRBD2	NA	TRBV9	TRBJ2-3	TGTGCCAGCAGCGGAGGCACACTGTGGGGAGGGTTTGCAGATACGCAGTATTTT	CASSGGTLWGGFADTQYF
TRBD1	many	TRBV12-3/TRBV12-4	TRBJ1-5	TGTGCCAGCAGTTCCCAGGGGGTCGGGAATCAGCCCCAGCATTTT	CASSSQGVGNQPQHF
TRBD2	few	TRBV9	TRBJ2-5	TGTGCCAGCAGCGTAAGGAGCGGGGGGGCAAGAGAGACCCAGTACTTC	CASSVRSGGARETQYF
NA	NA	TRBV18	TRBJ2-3	TGTGCCAGCTCGCCCACAGGGAAGTGGACAGATACGCAGTATTTT	CASSPTGKWTDTQYF
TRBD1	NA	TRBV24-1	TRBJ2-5	TGTGCCACCAGTGATTCCCCCGGGACAGGGGAAGAGACCCAGTACTTC	CATSDSPGTGEETQYF
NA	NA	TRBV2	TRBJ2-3	TGTGCCAGCAGTGAAGCAATGGTCCAGGGGCGTAAAGATACGCAGTATTTT	CASSEAMVQGRKDTQYF
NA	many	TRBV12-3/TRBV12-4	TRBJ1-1	TGTGCCAGCAGGGTTACAGGGAGCACTGAAGCTTTCTTT	CASRVTGSTEAFF
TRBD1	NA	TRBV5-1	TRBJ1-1	TGCGCCAGCAACTCCCAGGGGGCTGTCACTGAAGCTTTCTTT	CASNSQGAVTEAFF